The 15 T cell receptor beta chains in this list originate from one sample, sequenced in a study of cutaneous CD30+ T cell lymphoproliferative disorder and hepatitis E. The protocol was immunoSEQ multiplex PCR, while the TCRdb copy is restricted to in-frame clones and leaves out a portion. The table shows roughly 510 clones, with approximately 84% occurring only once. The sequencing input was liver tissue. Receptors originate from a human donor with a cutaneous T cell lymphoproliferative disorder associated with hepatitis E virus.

DNA for the CDR3: TGTGCCTGGAGTAGCGGCTCCTACGAGCAGTACTTC. Its translation is CAWSSGSYEQYF. The genes are TRBV30 and TRBJ2-7, with a weak D call TRBD2 (5 bases). This CDR3 spans 12 amino acids. V was trimmed by 2 bases and J by 0 bases, leaving 5 bases between them. Germline values: CDR1 GTSNPN, CDR2 SVGIG (reference sequence). Full variable domain (remainder filled in from reference TRBV30 and TRBJ2-7): SQTIHQWPATLVQPVGSPLSLECTVEGTSNPNLYWYRQAAGRGLQLLFYSVGIGQISSEVPQNLSASRPQDRQFILSSKKLLLSDSGFYLCAWSSGSYEQYFGPGTRLTVT.

DNA for the CDR3: TGTGCCACCAGCAGAGATGAGGGTCTTAACACTGAAGCTTTCTTT. It codes for CATSRDEGLNTEAFF. This chain links TRBV15 with TRBJ1-1; the D is unclear. This CDR3 is 15 amino acids long. V lost 0 bases, J lost 2 bases, and 10 bases lay in between. Germline CDR1 is LNHNV and CDR2 is YYDKDF (reference sequence).

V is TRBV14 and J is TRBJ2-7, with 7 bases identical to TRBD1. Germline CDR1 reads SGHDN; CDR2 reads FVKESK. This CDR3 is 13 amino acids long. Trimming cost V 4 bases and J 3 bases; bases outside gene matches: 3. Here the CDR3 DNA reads TGTGCCAGCAGCCGAGGACAGGTCTACGAGCAGTACTTC. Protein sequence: CASSRGQVYEQYF.

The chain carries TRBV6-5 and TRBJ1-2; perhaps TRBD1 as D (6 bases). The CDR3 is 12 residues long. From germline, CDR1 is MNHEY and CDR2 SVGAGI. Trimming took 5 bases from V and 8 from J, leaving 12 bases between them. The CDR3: CASSIQGGGYTF. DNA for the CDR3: TGTGCCAGCAGTATACAGGGAGGAGGCTACACCTTC.

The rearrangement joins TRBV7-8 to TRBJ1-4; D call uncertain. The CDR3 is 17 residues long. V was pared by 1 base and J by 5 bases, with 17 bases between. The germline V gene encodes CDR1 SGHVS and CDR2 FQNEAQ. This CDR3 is CASSLGGRAAANEKLFF. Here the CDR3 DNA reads TGTGCCAGCAGCTTAGGCGGGAGGGCAGCCGCAAATGAAAAACTGTTTTTT.

The CDR3 DNA reads TGTGCCAGCAGTGCCGGGACAGTGCCCAATCAGCCCCAGCATTTT. Protein sequence: CASSAGTVPNQPQHF. The chain recombines TRBV27 with TRBJ1-5; TRBD1 matches at 7 bases. In germline, CDR1 is MNHEY, CDR2 SMNVEV (reference sequence). This CDR3 has 15 amino acids. The J segment lost 3 bases and the V segment lost 5 bases, leaving 7 bases of the junction unmatched.

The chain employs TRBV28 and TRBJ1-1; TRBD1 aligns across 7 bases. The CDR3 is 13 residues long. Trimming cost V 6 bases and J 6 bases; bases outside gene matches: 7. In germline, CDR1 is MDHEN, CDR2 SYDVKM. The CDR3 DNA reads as TGTGCCAGCAGAACAGGGGTAGGATCTGAAGCTTTCTTT. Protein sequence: CASRTGVGSEAFF.

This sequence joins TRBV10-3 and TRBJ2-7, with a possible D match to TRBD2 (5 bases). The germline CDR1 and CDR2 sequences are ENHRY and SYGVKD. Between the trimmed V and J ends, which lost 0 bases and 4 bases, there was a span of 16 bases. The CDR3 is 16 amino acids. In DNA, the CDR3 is TGTGCCATCAGTGAGTCGAGTTGGGAGAGCATGTACGAGCAGTACTTC. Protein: CAISESSWESMYEQYF.

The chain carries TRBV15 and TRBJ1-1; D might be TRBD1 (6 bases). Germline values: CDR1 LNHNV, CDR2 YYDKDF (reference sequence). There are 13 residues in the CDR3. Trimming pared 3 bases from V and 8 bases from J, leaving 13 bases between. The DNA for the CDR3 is TGTGCCACCAGCAGCGGGACACCTCACGAAGCTTTCTTT. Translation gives CATSSGTPHEAFF. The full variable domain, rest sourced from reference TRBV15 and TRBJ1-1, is DAMVIQNPRYQVTQFGKPVTLSCSQTLNHNVMYWYQQKSSQAPKLLFHYYDKDFNNEADTPDNFQSRRPNTSFCFLDIRSPGLGDTAMYLCATSSGTPHEAFFGQGTRLTVV.

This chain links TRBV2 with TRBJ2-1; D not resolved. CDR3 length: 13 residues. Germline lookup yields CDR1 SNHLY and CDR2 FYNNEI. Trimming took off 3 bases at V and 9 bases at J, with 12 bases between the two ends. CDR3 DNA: TGTGCCAGCAGTGACGGCAGCCTAAGTGAGCAGTTCTTC. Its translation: CASSDGSLSEQFF.

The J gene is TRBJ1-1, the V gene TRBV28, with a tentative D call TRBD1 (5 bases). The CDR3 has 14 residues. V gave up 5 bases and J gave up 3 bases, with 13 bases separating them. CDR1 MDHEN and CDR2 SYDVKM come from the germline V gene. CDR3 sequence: CASSHSWGYTEAFF. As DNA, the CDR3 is TGTGCCAGCAGTCATAGTTGGGGGTACACTGAAGCTTTCTTT.

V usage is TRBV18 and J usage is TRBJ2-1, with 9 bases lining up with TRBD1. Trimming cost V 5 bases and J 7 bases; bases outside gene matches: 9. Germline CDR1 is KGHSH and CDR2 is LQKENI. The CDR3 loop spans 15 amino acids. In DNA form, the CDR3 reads TGTGCCAGCTCAACCCGGGACAGGGAAAAAAATGAGCAGTTCTTC. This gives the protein CASSTRDREKNEQFF.

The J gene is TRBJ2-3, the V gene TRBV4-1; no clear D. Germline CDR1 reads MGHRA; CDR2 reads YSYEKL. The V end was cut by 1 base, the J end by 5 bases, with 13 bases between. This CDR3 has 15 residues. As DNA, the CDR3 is TGCGCCAGCAGCCAAGCCCCAGTTACAATAGATACGCAGTATTTT. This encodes CASSQAPVTIDTQYF.

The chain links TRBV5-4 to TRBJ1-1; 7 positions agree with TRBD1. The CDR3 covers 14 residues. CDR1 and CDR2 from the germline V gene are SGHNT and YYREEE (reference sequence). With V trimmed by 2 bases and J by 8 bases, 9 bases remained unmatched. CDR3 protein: CASSLGQEAYEAFF. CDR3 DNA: TGTGCCAGCAGCTTAGGACAGGAAGCATACGAAGCTTTCTTT. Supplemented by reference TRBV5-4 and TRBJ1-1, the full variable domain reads ETGVTQSPTHLIKTRGQQVTLRCSSQSGHNTVSWYQQALGQGPQFIFQYYREEENGRGNFPPRFSGLQFPNYSSELNVNALELDDSALYLCASSLGQEAYEAFFGQGTRLTVV.

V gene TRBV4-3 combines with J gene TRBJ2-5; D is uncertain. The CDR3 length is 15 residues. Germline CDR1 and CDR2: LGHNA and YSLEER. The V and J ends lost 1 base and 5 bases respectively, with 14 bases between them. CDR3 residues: CASSQVGSFRETQYF. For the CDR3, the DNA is TGCGCCAGCAGCCAAGTTGGGTCTTTCAGGGAGACCCAGTACTTC.